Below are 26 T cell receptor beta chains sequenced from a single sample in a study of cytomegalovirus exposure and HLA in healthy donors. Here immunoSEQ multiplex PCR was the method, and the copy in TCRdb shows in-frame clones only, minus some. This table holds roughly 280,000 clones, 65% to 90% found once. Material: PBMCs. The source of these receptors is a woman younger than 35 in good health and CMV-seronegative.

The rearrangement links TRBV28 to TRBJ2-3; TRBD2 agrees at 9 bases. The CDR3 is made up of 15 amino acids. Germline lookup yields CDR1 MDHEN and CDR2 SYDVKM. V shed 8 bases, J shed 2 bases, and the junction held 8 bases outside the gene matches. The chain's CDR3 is CASGYLAGDTDTQYF. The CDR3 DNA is TGTGCCAGCGGGTATTTAGCGGGGGACACAGATACGCAGTATTTT.

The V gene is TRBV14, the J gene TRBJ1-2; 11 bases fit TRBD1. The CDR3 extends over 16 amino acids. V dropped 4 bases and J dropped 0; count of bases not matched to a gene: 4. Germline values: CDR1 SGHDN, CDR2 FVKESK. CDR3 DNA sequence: TGTGCCAGCAGCCCCAGGGACAGGGGGTCTAACTATGGCTACACCTTC. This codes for CASSPRDRGSNYGYTF.

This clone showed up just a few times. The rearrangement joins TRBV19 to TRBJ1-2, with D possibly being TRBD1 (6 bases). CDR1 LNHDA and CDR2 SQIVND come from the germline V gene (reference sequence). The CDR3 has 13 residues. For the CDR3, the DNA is TGTGCTTCCCAGGGGCAGGACGAGTATGGCTACACCTTC. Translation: CASQGQDEYGYTF.

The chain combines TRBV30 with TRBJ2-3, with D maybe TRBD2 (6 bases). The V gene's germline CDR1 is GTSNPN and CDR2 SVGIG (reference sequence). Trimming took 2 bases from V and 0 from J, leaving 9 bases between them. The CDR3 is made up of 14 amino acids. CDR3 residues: CAWSRGSSTDTQYF. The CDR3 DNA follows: TGTGCCTGGAGTCGGGGGTCTAGCACAGATACGCAGTATTTT.

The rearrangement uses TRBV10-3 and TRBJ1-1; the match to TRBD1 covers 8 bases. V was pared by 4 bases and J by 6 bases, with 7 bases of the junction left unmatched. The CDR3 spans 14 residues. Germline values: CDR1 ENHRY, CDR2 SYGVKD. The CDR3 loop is CAISVQGASAEAFF. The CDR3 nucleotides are TGTGCCATCAGTGTTCAGGGGGCAAGCGCTGAAGCTTTCTTT.

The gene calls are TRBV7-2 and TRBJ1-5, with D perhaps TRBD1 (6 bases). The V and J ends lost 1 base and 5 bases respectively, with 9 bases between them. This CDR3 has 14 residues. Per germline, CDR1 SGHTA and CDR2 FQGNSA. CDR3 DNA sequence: TGTGCCAGCAGCTTAGACAGGGCGCATCAGCCCCAGCATTTT. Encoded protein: CASSLDRAHQPQHF.

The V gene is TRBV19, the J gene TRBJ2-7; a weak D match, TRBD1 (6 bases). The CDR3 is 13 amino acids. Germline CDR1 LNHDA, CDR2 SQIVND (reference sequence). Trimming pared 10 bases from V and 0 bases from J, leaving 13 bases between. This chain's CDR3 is CATHDRSSYEQYF. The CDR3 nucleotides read TGTGCCACCCACGACAGGAGCTCCTACGAGCAGTACTTC.

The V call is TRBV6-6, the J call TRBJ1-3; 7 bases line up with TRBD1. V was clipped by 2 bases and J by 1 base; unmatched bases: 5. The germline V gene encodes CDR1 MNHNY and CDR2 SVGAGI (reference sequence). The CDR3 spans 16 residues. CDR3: CASSYDRAVSGNTIYF. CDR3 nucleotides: TGTGCCAGCAGTTACGACAGGGCGGTGTCTGGAAACACCATATATTTT.

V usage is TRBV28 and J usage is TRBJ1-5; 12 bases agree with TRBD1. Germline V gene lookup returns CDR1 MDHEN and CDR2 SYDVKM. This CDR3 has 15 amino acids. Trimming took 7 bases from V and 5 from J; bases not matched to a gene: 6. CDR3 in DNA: TGTGCCAGCACTCCGGGACAGGGGGCAGATCAGCCCCAGCATTTT. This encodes CASTPGQGADQPQHF.

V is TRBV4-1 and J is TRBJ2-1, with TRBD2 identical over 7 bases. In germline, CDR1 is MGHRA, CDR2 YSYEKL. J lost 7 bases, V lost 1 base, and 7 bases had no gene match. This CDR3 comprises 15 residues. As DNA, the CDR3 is TGCGCCAGCAGCCAAGTAGCGGGCCGGGGGAATGAGCAGTTCTTC. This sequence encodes CASSQVAGRGNEQFF.

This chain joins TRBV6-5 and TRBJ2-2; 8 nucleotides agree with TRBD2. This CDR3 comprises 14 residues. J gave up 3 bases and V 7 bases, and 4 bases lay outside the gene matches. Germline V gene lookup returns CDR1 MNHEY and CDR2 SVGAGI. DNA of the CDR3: TGTGCCAGCAAGGGGACTAGTGACACCGGGGAGCTGTTTTTT. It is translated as CASKGTSDTGELFF.

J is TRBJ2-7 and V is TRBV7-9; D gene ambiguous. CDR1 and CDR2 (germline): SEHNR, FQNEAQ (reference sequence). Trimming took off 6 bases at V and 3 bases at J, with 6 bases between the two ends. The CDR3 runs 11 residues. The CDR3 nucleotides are TGTGCCAGCAGTCACAGCTACGAGCAGTACTTC. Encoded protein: CASSHSYEQYF.

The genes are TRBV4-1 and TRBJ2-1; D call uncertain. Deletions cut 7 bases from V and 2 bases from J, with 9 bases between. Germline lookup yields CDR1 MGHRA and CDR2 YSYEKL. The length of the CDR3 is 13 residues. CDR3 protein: CASIGGTYNEQFF. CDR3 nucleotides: TGCGCCAGCATTGGCGGTACCTACAATGAGCAGTTCTTC.

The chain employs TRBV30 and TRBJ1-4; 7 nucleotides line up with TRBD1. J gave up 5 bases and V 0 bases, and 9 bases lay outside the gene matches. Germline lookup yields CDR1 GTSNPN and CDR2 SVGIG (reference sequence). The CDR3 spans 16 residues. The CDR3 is CAWSVHPRGSNEKLFF. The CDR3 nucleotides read TGTGCCTGGAGTGTACACCCCAGGGGGTCAAATGAAAAACTGTTTTTT.

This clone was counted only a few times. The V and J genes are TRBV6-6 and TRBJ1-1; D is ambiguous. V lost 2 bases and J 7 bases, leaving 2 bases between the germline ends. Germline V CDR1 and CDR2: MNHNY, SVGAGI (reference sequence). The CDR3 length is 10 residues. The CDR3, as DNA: TGTGCCAGCAGTTACCTTGAAGCTTTCTTT. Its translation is CASSYLEAFF.

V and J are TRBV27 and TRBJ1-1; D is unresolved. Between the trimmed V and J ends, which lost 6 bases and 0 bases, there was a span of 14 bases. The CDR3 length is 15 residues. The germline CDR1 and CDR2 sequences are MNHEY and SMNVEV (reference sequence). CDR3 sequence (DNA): TGTGCCAGCAGGATAACAGCAGTCTTGAACACTGAAGCTTTCTTT. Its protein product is CASRITAVLNTEAFF.

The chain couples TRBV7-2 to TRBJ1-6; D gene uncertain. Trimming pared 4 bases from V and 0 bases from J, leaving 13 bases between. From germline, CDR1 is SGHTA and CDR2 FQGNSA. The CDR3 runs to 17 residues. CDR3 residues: CASSSTIRSSYNSPLHF. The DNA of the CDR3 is TGTGCCAGCAGCTCCACCATCCGGAGCTCCTATAATTCACCCCTCCACTTT.

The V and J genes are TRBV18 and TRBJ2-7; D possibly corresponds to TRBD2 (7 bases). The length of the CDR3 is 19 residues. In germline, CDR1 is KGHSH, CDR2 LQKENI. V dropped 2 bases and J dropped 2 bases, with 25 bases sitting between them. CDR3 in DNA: TGTGCCAGCTCACCAAAAGGGCGGGGGCAATTCTCGTCCCCCTACGAGCAGTACTTC. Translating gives CASSPKGRGQFSSPYEQYF.

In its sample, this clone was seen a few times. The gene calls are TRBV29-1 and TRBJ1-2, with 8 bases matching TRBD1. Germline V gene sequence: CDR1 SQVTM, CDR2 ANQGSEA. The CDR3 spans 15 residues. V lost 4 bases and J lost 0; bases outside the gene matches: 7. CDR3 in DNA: TGCAGCGTTGCCCGCGGACAGGGAGCTAACTATGGCTACACCTTC. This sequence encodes CSVARGQGANYGYTF.

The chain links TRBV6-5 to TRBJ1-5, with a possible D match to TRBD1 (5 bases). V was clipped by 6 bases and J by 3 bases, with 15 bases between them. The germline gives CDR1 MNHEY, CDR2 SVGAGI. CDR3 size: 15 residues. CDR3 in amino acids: CASSLRQSINQPQHF. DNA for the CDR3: TGTGCCAGCAGCCTCAGACAGAGTATCAATCAGCCCCAGCATTTT.

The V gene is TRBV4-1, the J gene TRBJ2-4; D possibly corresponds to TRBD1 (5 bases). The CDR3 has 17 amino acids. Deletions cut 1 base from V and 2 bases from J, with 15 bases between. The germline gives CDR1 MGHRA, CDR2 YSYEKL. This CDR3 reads CASSQVPAGMSKNIQYF. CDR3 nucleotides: TGCGCCAGCAGCCAAGTCCCGGCAGGGATGTCCAAAAACATTCAGTACTTC.

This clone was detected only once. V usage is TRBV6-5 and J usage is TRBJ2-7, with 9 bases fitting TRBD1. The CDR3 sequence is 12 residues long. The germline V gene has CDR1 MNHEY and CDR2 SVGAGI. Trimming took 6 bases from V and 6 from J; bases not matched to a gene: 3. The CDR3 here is CASSGTGLEQYF. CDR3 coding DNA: TGTGCCAGCAGCGGGACAGGGCTCGAGCAGTACTTC.

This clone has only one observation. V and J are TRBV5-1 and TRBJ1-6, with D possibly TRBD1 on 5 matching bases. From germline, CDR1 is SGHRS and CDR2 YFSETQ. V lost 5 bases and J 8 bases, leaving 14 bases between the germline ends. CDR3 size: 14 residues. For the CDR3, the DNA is TGCGCCAGCAGGCGTGCAGGGTTGGATTCACCCCTCCACTTT. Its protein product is CASRRAGLDSPLHF.

In DNA form, the CDR3 reads TGTGCCAGCAGTGACCTGGACAGGCGTTCTCACTTT. Protein sequence: CASSDLDRRSHF. This chain connects TRBV2 to TRBJ1-6, with TRBD1 matching over 7 bases. V gave up 3 bases and J gave up 19 bases; unmatched junction bases: 9. The CDR3 has 12 residues. The germline V gene encodes CDR1 SNHLY and CDR2 FYNNEI.

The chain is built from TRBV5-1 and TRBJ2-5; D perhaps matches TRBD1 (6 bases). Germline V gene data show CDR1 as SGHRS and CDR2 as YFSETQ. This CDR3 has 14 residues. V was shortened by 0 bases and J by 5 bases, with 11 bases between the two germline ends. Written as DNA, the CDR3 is TGCGCCAGCAGCTTGGTAGAGGGGGTGGAGACCCAGTACTTC. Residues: CASSLVEGVETQYF.

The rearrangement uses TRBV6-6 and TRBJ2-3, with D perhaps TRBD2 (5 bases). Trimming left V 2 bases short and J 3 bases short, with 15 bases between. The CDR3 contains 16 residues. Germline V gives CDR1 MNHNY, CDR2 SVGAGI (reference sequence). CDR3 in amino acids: CASSYPLENPTDTQYF. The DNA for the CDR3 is TGTGCCAGCAGTTACCCACTAGAAAATCCTACAGATACGCAGTATTTT.